The entry below describes one TCR beta chain. This specimen comes from a study of blood T cell repertoires in COVID-19. CDR3 length: 14 residues. The V gene lost 7 bases and the J gene lost 4 bases, with 16 bases spanning the gap. Germline values: CDR1 LGHDT, CDR2 YNNKEL (reference sequence). TCRdb keeps only in-frame clones here, not all; method: immunoSEQ multiplex PCR. The data contain 200,000 to 250,000 clones, 65% to 85% of them singletons. Sequencing was performed on peripheral blood. V and J are TRBV3-1 (or the pseudogene TRBV3-2) and TRBJ1-2, with D possibly TRBD1 on 5 matching bases. This TCR was recovered from a woman of 80 years or more with acute or convalescent COVID-19. The CDR3 region is CASTLTDSSYGYTF. DNA of the CDR3: TGTGCCAGCACCTTAACCGACAGTAGCTATGGCTACACCTTC.